The 26 T cell receptor beta chains in this list originate from one sample, sequenced in a study of blood T cell repertoires in COVID-19. Repertoires were generated with immunoSEQ multiplex PCR, while TCRdb's copy carries only in-frame clones and drops some. The data show roughly 130,000 clones, with around 80% seen just once and about 2% held by the top ten. The sample comprised peripheral blood. The receptors originated from a man in his 70s with acute or convalescent COVID-19.

CDR3 DNA sequence: TGTGCCAGCTCACAGGGGGAAGGCTACACCTTC. It yields the protein CASSQGEGYTF. The chain uses TRBV18 and TRBJ1-2, with a weak D call TRBD1 (6 bases). The CDR3 consists of 11 residues. Deletions cut 4 bases from V and 8 bases from J, with 8 bases between. Germline CDR1 KGHSH, CDR2 LQKENI. Complete variable domain (other parts from reference TRBV18 and TRBJ1-2): NAGVMQNPRHLVRRRGQEARLRCSPMKGHSHVYWYRQLPEEGLKFMVYLQKENIIDESGMPKERFSAEFPKEGPSILRIQQVVRGDSAAYFCASSQGEGYTFGSGTRLTVV.

In the case of this clone: A read error may explain this, as a much larger clone is one base away. This chain links TRBV7-9 with TRBJ1-1, with D maybe TRBD1 (6 bases). V dropped 8 bases and J dropped 4 bases, with 17 bases sitting between them. CDR1 is SEHNR and CDR2 is FQNEAQ in the germline V gene (reference sequence). CDR3 length: 14 residues. CDR3 protein: CASCWEGVGTEAFF. The CDR3 DNA reads as TGTGCCAGCTGTTGGGAGGGGGTGGGCACTGAAGCTTTCTTT.

V gene TRBV9 combines with J gene TRBJ1-2, with TRBD1 identical over 10 bases. The CDR3 is 15 residues long. Germline values: CDR1 SGDLS, CDR2 YYNGEE. V lost 4 bases, J lost 6 bases, and 9 bases stayed unmatched. The CDR3 protein is CASSTSSGTGDGYTF. The CDR3 nucleotides are TGTGCCAGCAGCACTAGCTCCGGGACAGGGGATGGCTACACCTTC. The full variable domain, in which reference TRBV9 and TRBJ1-2 provide the parts outside the CDR3, is DSGVTQTPKHLITATGQRVTLRCSPRSGDLSVYWYQQSLDQGLQFLIQYYNGEERAKGNILERFSAQQFPDLHSELNLSSLELGDSALYFCASSTSSGTGDGYTFGSGTRLTVV.

The rearrangement joins TRBV7-8 to TRBJ1-3; possibly TRBD1 for D (6 bases). The V and J ends lost 4 bases and 0 bases respectively, with 13 bases between them. The CDR3 totals 16 residues. Germline loops: CDR1 SGHVS, CDR2 FQNEAQ. The CDR3 sequence is CASSSQGTVSGNTIYF. The CDR3 bases are TGTGCCAGCAGCTCCCAGGGGACGGTCTCTGGAAACACCATATATTTT.

V gene TRBV3-1 (or the pseudogene TRBV3-2) combines with J gene TRBJ1-2; 7 nucleotides match TRBD1. The germline gives CDR1 LGHDT, CDR2 YNNKEL (reference sequence). This CDR3 has 14 residues. The ends lost 1 base at V and 3 bases at J; junction bases unmatched: 2. The CDR3: CASSQAQGYYGYTF. CDR3 in DNA: TGTGCCAGCAGCCAAGCACAGGGGTACTATGGCTACACCTTC.

The CDR3 DNA follows: TGTGCCAGCAGAAACAGAGGGTTTCAGGATGGCGATGGCTACACCTTC. Amino acids: CASRNRGFQDGDGYTF. V gene TRBV6-6 combines with J gene TRBJ1-2; D gene uncertain. CDR1 and CDR2 (germline): MNHNY, SVGAGI (reference sequence). The length of the CDR3 is 16 residues. V lost 6 bases and J 6 bases, leaving 23 bases between the germline ends.

V and J are TRBV5-1 and TRBJ2-1; D possibly corresponds to TRBD2 (6 bases). The CDR3 contains 14 residues. The germline V and J ends were trimmed by 0 bases and 6 bases, with 10 bases remaining between them. Germline assignment: CDR1 SGHRS and CDR2 YFSETQ. Here the CDR3 reads CASSLGGEANEQFF. Here the CDR3 DNA reads TGCGCCAGCAGCTTGGGAGGGGAGGCCAATGAGCAGTTCTTC.

This clone has a handful of counts. V usage is TRBV6-5 and J usage is TRBJ1-3; D not resolved. Germline values: CDR1 MNHEY, CDR2 SVGAGI. The CDR3 has 14 residues. The V end was cut by 6 bases, the J end by 2 bases, with 11 bases between. The CDR3 region has the DNA TGTGCCAGCAGGACGAGGGCCCCTGGAAACACCATATATTTT. It is translated as CASRTRAPGNTIYF.

In nucleotides, the CDR3 is TGTGCCAGCAGGCCTGAGGGGGCTGCTGGAAACACCATATATTTT. Its translation is CASRPEGAAGNTIYF. This sequence joins TRBV6-5 and TRBJ1-3; 7 nucleotides align to TRBD1. CDR3 length: 15 residues. V lost 6 bases, J lost 2 bases, and 7 bases stayed unmatched. Germline CDR1 is MNHEY and CDR2 is SVGAGI.

V is TRBV5-1 and J is TRBJ2-1; 10 positions match TRBD1. CDR1 and CDR2 from the germline V gene are SGHRS and YFSETQ. The CDR3 covers 16 residues. The junction had 4 bases not matched to a gene; V was cut back by 0 bases and J by 4 bases. DNA of the CDR3: TGCGCCAGCAGCTTGGGAGGGACAGGGGCTTACAATGAGCAGTTCTTC. Amino acids: CASSLGGTGAYNEQFF.

The V call is TRBV7-8, the J call TRBJ1-4; no clear D. Germline V gene data show CDR1 as SGHVS and CDR2 as FQNEAQ. The V end was cut by 5 bases, the J end by 4 bases, with 14 bases between. CDR3 length: 15 residues. The CDR3 DNA follows: TGTGCCAGCAGCCCAAGCCGGGTGGGTAATGAAAAACTGTTTTTT. Its protein is CASSPSRVGNEKLFF.

The V gene is TRBV25-1, the J gene TRBJ1-6; a possible D gene is TRBD1 (5 bases). The CDR3 is 15 residues long. V lost 2 bases and J 0 bases, leaving 5 bases between the germline ends. CDR1 and CDR2 (germline): MGHDK, SYGVNS. The CDR3: CASSEQGSYNSPLHF. In nucleotides, the CDR3 is TGTGCCAGCAGTGAACAGGGCTCCTATAATTCACCCCTCCACTTT.

V gene TRBV7-8 combines with J gene TRBJ1-5; D not resolved. Germline V CDR1 and CDR2: SGHVS, FQNEAQ. The CDR3 totals 17 residues. V lost 1 base, J lost 1 base, and 14 bases lay in between. CDR3: CASSLVPAGWSNQPQHF. For the CDR3, the DNA is TGTGCCAGCAGCTTAGTTCCGGCAGGCTGGAGCAATCAGCCCCAGCATTTT.

The rearrangement joins TRBV18 to TRBJ1-6; the D is unclear. The V gene lost 3 bases and the J gene lost 7 bases, with 13 bases spanning the gap. Germline V gives CDR1 KGHSH, CDR2 LQKENI. The CDR3 extends over 15 amino acids. The CDR3 region has the DNA TGTGCCAGCTCACCTCAAGCCCCCCCAAATTCACCCCTCCACTTT. Translating gives CASSPQAPPNSPLHF.

The rearrangement links TRBV23-1 to TRBJ2-7; 9 positions agree with TRBD1. TRBV23-1 is labeled an ORF, and its function is uncertain. Trimming removed 3 bases from V and 4 bases from J; junction bases left unmatched: 7. The CDR3 loop spans 15 amino acids. Written as DNA, the CDR3 is TGCGCCAGCAGTCAGTCGGGACAGGGTCAATACGAGCAGTACTTC. Protein product: CASSQSGQGQYEQYF.

The rearrangement links TRBV6-5 to TRBJ1-1; 8 bases line up with TRBD1. The CDR3 runs to 14 residues. Trimming at V came to 8 bases and at J to 3 bases, leaving 8 bases not matched to a gene. From germline, CDR1 is MNHEY and CDR2 SVGAGI. CDR3 protein: CASGPGGMYTEAFF. The CDR3 nucleotides are TGTGCCAGCGGCCCAGGGGGCATGTACACTGAAGCTTTCTTT.

This chain connects TRBV9 to TRBJ1-4; D may be TRBD1 (5 bases). This CDR3 is 16 amino acids long. Germline V gene sequence: CDR1 SGDLS, CDR2 YYNGEE. V was pared by 0 bases and J by 4 bases, with 13 bases between. CDR3 residues: CASSVGSGQLNEKLFF. DNA for the CDR3: TGTGCCAGCAGCGTAGGTTCAGGGCAGCTTAATGAAAAACTGTTTTTT.

V gene TRBV5-4 combines with J gene TRBJ2-3, with 10 bases identical to TRBD2. The trim removed 0 bases at V and 0 bases at J, leaving 13 bases unmatched. This CDR3 comprises 20 residues. From germline, CDR1 is SGHNT and CDR2 YYREEE (reference sequence). The CDR3 loop reads CASSLDIAGGLSISTDTQYF. CDR3 nucleotides: TGTGCCAGCAGCTTGGATATAGCGGGGGGCCTGTCCATAAGCACAGATACGCAGTATTTT.

This chain connects TRBV7-2 to TRBJ2-1, with 7 bases that match TRBD2. Per the germline V gene, CDR1 is SGHTA and CDR2 is FQGNSA. CDR3 length equals 16 residues. The V gene end was trimmed by 1 base and the J gene end by 4 bases; junction bases not matched to a gene: 7. The CDR3 reads CASSLGGGAGYNEQFF. The DNA of the CDR3 is TGTGCCAGCAGCTTAGGGGGAGGGGCCGGATACAATGAGCAGTTCTTC. Filled out from reference TRBV7-2 and TRBJ2-1, the complete variable domain reads GAGVSQSPSNKVTEKGKDVELRCDPISGHTALYWYRQSLGQGLEFLIYFQGNSAPDKSGLPSDRFSAERTGGSVSTLTIQRTQQEDSAVYLCASSLGGGAGYNEQFFGPGTRLTVL.

The chain uses TRBV20-1 and TRBJ2-1, with 10 bases matching TRBD2. The ends lost 3 bases at V and 6 bases at J; junction bases unmatched: 5. CDR3 length: 14 residues. CDR1 and CDR2 from the germline V gene are DFQATT and SNEGSKA (reference sequence). In nucleotides, the CDR3 is TGCAGTGCTAGTGCCCTAGCGGGGGCCAATGAGCAGTTCTTC. Its translation: CSASALAGANEQFF.

CDR3 DNA sequence: TGTGCCACCGATGAGGGGGGGCGGAAAGCTTTCTTT. Protein sequence: CATDEGGRKAFF. The rearrangement joins TRBV28 to TRBJ1-1, with TRBD1 as a possible D gene (6 bases). The CDR3 loop spans 12 amino acids. Between the trimmed V and J ends, which lost 10 bases and 9 bases, there was a span of 18 bases. Germline V gene lookup returns CDR1 MDHEN and CDR2 SYDVKM.

The V and J genes are TRBV5-4 and TRBJ2-1; D is possibly TRBD2 (6 bases). The CDR3 spans 16 residues. Trimming took 4 bases from V and 0 from J, leaving 14 bases between them. Germline CDR1 and CDR2: SGHNT and YYREEE (reference sequence). This chain's CDR3 is CASSGTTSASYNEQFF. The CDR3 bases are TGTGCCAGCAGCGGAACGACTAGTGCCTCCTACAATGAGCAGTTCTTC. Combining the CDR3 with reference TRBV5-4 and TRBJ2-1 gives the whole variable domain ETGVTQSPTHLIKTRGQQVTLRCSSQSGHNTVSWYQQALGQGPQFIFQYYREEENGRGNFPPRFSGLQFPNYSSELNVNALELDDSALYLCASSGTTSASYNEQFFGPGTRLTVL.

The chain recombines TRBV4-1 with TRBJ1-5; a possible D gene is TRBD1 (6 bases). Germline CDR1 and CDR2: MGHRA and YSYEKL. This CDR3 comprises 16 residues. Trimming cost V 4 bases and J 5 bases, with 18 bases left between them. CDR3 protein: CASSPGRGAVDQPQHF. CDR3 nucleotides: TGCGCCAGCAGCCCGGGGAGGGGGGCCGTGGATCAGCCCCAGCATTTT.

This chain uses TRBV3-1 (or the pseudogene TRBV3-2) with TRBJ2-7; D possibly corresponds to TRBD1 (6 bases). Germline V lookup: CDR1 LGHDT, CDR2 YNNKEL (reference sequence). The CDR3 is made up of 12 amino acids. Trimming shortened V by 1 base and J by 6 bases, and 7 bases separated the two germline ends. CDR3 region: CASSQAGVEQYF. The CDR3 DNA reads as TGTGCCAGCAGCCAAGCAGGGGTCGAGCAGTACTTC.

The J gene is TRBJ2-1, the V gene TRBV7-2; D might be TRBD1 (6 bases). Trimming took off 6 bases at V and 0 bases at J, with 21 bases between the two ends. Germline V gene lookup returns CDR1 SGHTA and CDR2 FQGNSA. The CDR3 spans 18 residues. The DNA of the CDR3 is TGTGCCAGCAGTTTTACGGTCTCGCAGGGGAGCTCCTACAATGAGCAGTTCTTC. Translated, it gives CASSFTVSQGSSYNEQFF.

This clone was found once. The chain has TRBV27 and TRBJ1-4, with D possibly being TRBD1 (6 bases). The CDR3 length is 14 residues. Trimming removed 6 bases at V and 5 bases at J, with 13 bases between. Germline V gene lookup returns CDR1 MNHEY and CDR2 SMNVEV (reference sequence). The CDR3 protein is CASRRGGSNEKLFF. As DNA, the CDR3 is TGTGCCAGCAGGAGAGGGGGATCAAATGAAAAACTGTTTTTT.